The 9 T cell receptor beta chains below come from one sample, sequenced in a study of cytomegalovirus exposure and HLA in healthy donors (dated by TCRdb to the late 2010s). Library method: the immunoSEQ multiplex PCR assay. The multiplex PCR relied on a mix of 60 forward primers for TCR Vbeta segments and 13 reverse primers for TCR Jbeta segments. TCRdb limited this immuneACCESS table to in-frame rearrangements with V and J called. A share of clones is missing; checked studies link under half to unresolved V genes, and the rest is unexplained. The sample has roughly 100,000 clones on record. The ten largest clones represent roughly 15% of the sample. The sample taken for sequencing was PBMCs. These receptors came from a man between 50 and 59 years old in good health and CMV-seropositive.

In the case of this clone: Distinct nucleotide sequences in the sample also encode this CDR3. The chain employs TRBV9 and TRBJ1-1; no clear D gene. The V and J ends lost 3 bases and 2 bases respectively, with 5 bases between them. The CDR3 totals 12 residues. Germline V gene lookup returns CDR1 SGDLS and CDR2 YYNGEE. The CDR3 sequence is CASSALNTEAFF. The CDR3 DNA reads as TGTGCCAGCAGCGCCTTAAACACTGAAGCTTTCTTT.

The chain carries TRBV5-1 and TRBJ2-1, with 10 positions matching TRBD2. This CDR3 has 15 residues. V was clipped by 3 bases and J by 3 bases; unmatched bases: 3. Germline V gene data show CDR1 as SGHRS and CDR2 as YFSETQ. The CDR3 DNA is TGCGCCAGCAGCTCGACTAGCGGGTTCTACAATGAGCAGTTCTTC. The encoded protein is CASSSTSGFYNEQFF.

This chain uses TRBV4-3 with TRBJ2-3; D is possibly TRBD2 (6 bases). V lost 5 bases to trimming and J lost 6 bases, with 15 bases between them. Per the germline V gene, CDR1 is LGHNA and CDR2 is YSLEER. This CDR3 spans 14 amino acids. DNA of the CDR3: TGCGCCAGCAGCTCTAGCGTCCAATGGGATACGCAGTATTTT. This translates into CASSSSVQWDTQYF.

The rearrangement uses TRBV9 and TRBJ2-1; 8 nucleotides agree with TRBD2. CDR1 SGDLS and CDR2 YYNGEE come from the germline V gene. V lost 4 bases and J lost 2; bases outside the gene matches: 5. The CDR3 totals 15 residues. CDR3 nucleotide sequence: TGTGCCAGCAGCCCCCCGGGAGGGGCCTACAATGAGCAGTTCTTC. Protein: CASSPPGGAYNEQFF.

This chain joins TRBV5-1 and TRBJ2-1; 10 bases match TRBD2. V was pared by 0 bases and J by 6 bases, with 6 bases of the junction left unmatched. CDR3 length: 16 amino acids. Germline V gives CDR1 SGHRS, CDR2 YFSETQ. The CDR3 nucleotides read TGCGCCAGCAGCTTGGTGGCGGGACTAGCGTTCAATGAGCAGTTCTTC. Translated, it gives CASSLVAGLAFNEQFF.

CDR3 protein: CASSPRASGSYEQYF. Here the CDR3 DNA reads TGTGCCAGCAGCCCCCGGGCTAGCGGCTCCTACGAGCAGTACTTC. The chain couples TRBV9 to TRBJ2-7; 7 bases match TRBD2. The CDR3 runs 15 residues. Germline V gene data show CDR1 as SGDLS and CDR2 as YYNGEE. The junction had 7 bases not matched to a gene; V was cut back by 4 bases and J by 0 bases.

The chain employs TRBV15 and TRBJ2-5; a possible D gene is TRBD1 (6 bases). The CDR3 sequence is 16 residues long. Per the germline V gene, CDR1 is LNHNV and CDR2 is YYDKDF (reference sequence). The V end lost 3 bases, the J end lost 6 bases, and 20 bases lay between the germline ends. CDR3 sequence: CATSSARPQRGKTQYF. The DNA of the CDR3 is TGTGCCACCAGCAGCGCCCGGCCTCAGAGGGGGAAGACCCAGTACTTC.

The rearrangement links TRBV7-9 to TRBJ2-5; 9 nucleotides line up with TRBD1. The CDR3 has 14 amino acids. J gave up 0 bases and V 6 bases, and 2 bases lay outside the gene matches. The germline V gene has CDR1 SEHNR and CDR2 FQNEAQ (reference sequence). CDR3 protein: CASRRQGDQETQYF. The CDR3 DNA follows: TGTGCCAGCAGGAGACAGGGGGACCAAGAGACCCAGTACTTC.

The chain employs TRBV7-6 and TRBJ1-5; D is unresolved. The CDR3 contains 15 residues. With 5 bases removed from V and 3 bases from J, the gap between germline ends came to 14 bases. CDR1 and CDR2 from the germline V gene are SGHVS and FNYEAQ. The CDR3 DNA reads TGTGCCAGCAGCCAATCCAGTGGCTTCAATCAGCCCCAGCATTTT. Protein: CASSQSSGFNQPQHF.